The 25 T cell receptor beta chains below were found in one sample sequenced in a study of cytomegalovirus exposure and HLA in healthy donors. In the PCR, 60 Vbeta and 13 Jbeta primers were used. Libraries were prepared by immunoSEQ multiplex PCR; TCRdb keeps only in-frame clonotypes and omits some of them. This sample has 150,000 to 200,000 clones, with roughly 89% found just once. The source material was PBMCs. The receptors here all came from a woman in her 30s in good health and CMV-seronegative.

Regarding this clone: One end of the junction fails to match germline, which may point to a read error. This chain uses TRBV19 with TRBJ2-5; no clear D. Per the germline V gene, CDR1 is LNHDA and CDR2 is SQIVND (reference sequence). The CDR3 is 11 amino acids. The CDR3 protein is CASSIGETKYF. For the CDR3, the DNA is TGTGCCAGTAGTATTGGAGAGACCAAGTACTTC.

This chain links TRBV29-1 with TRBJ2-2, with D possibly matching TRBD2 (6 bases). V dropped 7 bases and J dropped 5 bases, with 11 bases sitting between them. CDR1 SQVTM and CDR2 ANQGSEA come from the germline V gene. The CDR3 extends over 12 amino acids. The CDR3 DNA reads as TGCAGCGCCCAGGAGGGAACCGGGGAGCTGTTTTTT. Its protein product is CSAQEGTGELFF.

This clone has only one observation. The chain uses TRBV18 and TRBJ2-6; unclear D gene. CDR3 length: 12 residues. Per germline, CDR1 KGHSH and CDR2 LQKENI. V was pared by 9 bases and J by 2 bases, with 5 bases between. CDR3 in amino acids: CASSTGANVLTF. CDR3 DNA: TGTGCCAGTTCCACTGGGGCCAACGTCCTGACTTTC.

The chain combines TRBV15 with TRBJ1-5; TRBD1 might be the D (5 bases). CDR1 and CDR2 (germline): LNHNV, YYDKDF (reference sequence). The V and J ends lost 2 bases and 1 base respectively, with 15 bases between them. This CDR3 comprises 17 residues. This CDR3 is CATSRYDRGQSNQPQHF. CDR3 nucleotide sequence: TGTGCCACCAGCAGATACGACCGAGGACAAAGCAATCAGCCCCAGCATTTT. Variable domain in full (rest from reference TRBV15 and TRBJ1-5): DAMVIQNPRYQVTQFGKPVTLSCSQTLNHNVMYWYQQKSSQAPKLLFHYYDKDFNNEADTPDNFQSRRPNTSFCFLDIRSPGLGDTAMYLCATSRYDRGQSNQPQHFGDGTRLSIL.

The rearrangement joins TRBV14 to TRBJ2-1, with TRBD2 matching over 9 bases. CDR1 is SGHDN, CDR2 FVKESK, per germline. The ends lost 8 bases at V and 7 bases at J; junction bases unmatched: 9. The CDR3 consists of 14 residues. This CDR3 is CASGLAGVRNEQFF. For the CDR3, the DNA is TGTGCCAGCGGTTTAGCGGGAGTGAGGAATGAGCAGTTCTTC.

V and J are TRBV5-1 and TRBJ1-1; the D gene is possibly TRBD1 (5 bases). CDR1 and CDR2 (germline): SGHRS, YFSETQ. The V gene lost 4 bases and the J gene lost 1 base, with 11 bases spanning the gap. The CDR3 contains 14 residues. The CDR3 DNA is TGCGCCAGCAGCACGGGACTGTCGAACACTGAAGCTTTCTTT. It specifies CASSTGLSNTEAFF.

The gene calls are TRBV5-6 and TRBJ2-7; perhaps TRBD1 as D (5 bases). The CDR3 has 11 residues. CDR1 SGHDT and CDR2 YYEEEE come from the germline V gene. V lost 7 bases and J lost 9, with 14 bases in between. The CDR3 nucleotides read TGTGCCAGCCAGACAGCGTTGGGGCAGTACTTC. Its translation is CASQTALGQYF. The full variable domain, in which reference TRBV5-6 and TRBJ2-7 provide the parts outside the CDR3, is DAGVTQSPTHLIKTRGQQVTLRCSPKSGHDTVSWYQQALGQGPQFIFQYYEEEERQRGNFPDRFSGHQFPNYSSELNVNALLLGDSALYLCASQTALGQYFGPGTRLTVT.

This clone was recorded only once. This rearrangement joins TRBV7-9 to TRBJ2-2; 9 nucleotides agree with TRBD2. This CDR3 contains 15 residues. The J segment lost 2 bases and the V segment lost 3 bases, leaving 1 base of the junction unmatched. In germline, CDR1 is SEHNR, CDR2 FQNEAQ (reference sequence). The CDR3 spells CASSLTSGNTGELFF. CDR3 nucleotide sequence: TGTGCCAGCAGCTTGACTAGCGGTAACACCGGGGAGCTGTTTTTT.

This chain links TRBV9 with TRBJ1-4, with 7 bases that match TRBD1. This CDR3 spans 15 amino acids. From germline, CDR1 is SGDLS and CDR2 YYNGEE. After removal of 3 bases from V and 5 bases from J, the junction contained 7 bases not matched to a gene. DNA for the CDR3: TGTGCCAGCAGCGAGGGGGACAGTAGAAATGAAAAACTGTTTTTT. Translation: CASSEGDSRNEKLFF.

V is TRBV28 and J is TRBJ1-2, with D perhaps matching TRBD1 (5 bases). V lost 7 bases, J lost 8 bases, and 14 bases lay in between. In germline, CDR1 is MDHEN, CDR2 SYDVKM. There are 12 residues in the CDR3. The CDR3 nucleotides are TGTGCCAGCACATCAGGTGGGGCAGGCTACACCTTC. This encodes CASTSGGAGYTF.

The CDR3 sequence is CASSPGQGRSNQPQHF. The CDR3 region has the DNA TGTGCCAGCAGCCCAGGACAGGGTAGGAGCAATCAGCCCCAGCATTTT. The chain uses TRBV5-6 and TRBJ1-5; 8 nucleotides align to TRBD1. Germline V lookup: CDR1 SGHDT, CDR2 YYEEEE. V lost 4 bases, J lost 1 base, and 7 bases stayed unmatched. The CDR3 sequence is 16 residues long.

This clone was seen a few times. The rearrangement links TRBV27 to TRBJ2-5; D may be TRBD2 (6 bases). The length of the CDR3 is 15 residues. The V end was cut by 4 bases, the J end by 1 base, with 13 bases between. Per the germline V gene, CDR1 is MNHEY and CDR2 is SMNVEV (reference sequence). CDR3 protein: CASSYGGISQETQYF. The DNA of the CDR3 is TGTGCCAGCAGTTATGGGGGGATATCCCAAGAGACCCAGTACTTC.

This clone was seen a handful of times. The gene calls are TRBV5-8 and TRBJ1-2, with 9 bases fitting TRBD1. Germline CDR1 reads SGHTS; CDR2 reads YDEGEE. V trimming: 5 bases; J trimming: 6 bases; junction bases outside the gene matches: 17. The length of the CDR3 is 17 residues. The CDR3 sequence: CASRHYSTIWTGDGYTF. The CDR3 DNA sequence: TGTGCCAGCAGACACTACTCGACCATCTGGACAGGGGATGGCTACACCTTC.

This chain links TRBV6-1 with TRBJ2-1; D perhaps matches TRBD2 (6 bases). The CDR3 is made up of 15 amino acids. Per germline, CDR1 MNHNS and CDR2 SASEGT. The V and J ends lost 4 bases and 6 bases respectively, with 16 bases between them. The CDR3, as DNA: TGTGCCAGCAGTGTTATAGTGGGTAGCGGCAATGAGCAGTTCTTC. Encoded protein: CASSVIVGSGNEQFF.

V is TRBV4-1 and J is TRBJ1-2, with D uncertain. Between the trimmed V and J ends, which lost 0 bases and 6 bases, there was a span of 5 bases. CDR1 is MGHRA and CDR2 is YSYEKL in the germline V gene. CDR3 length: 12 amino acids. CDR3: CASSQDSHGYTF. CDR3 in DNA: TGCGCCAGCAGCCAAGACTCCCATGGCTACACCTTC.

The chain employs TRBV14 and TRBJ1-4, with no clear D. Per germline, CDR1 SGHDN and CDR2 FVKESK. This CDR3 is 14 amino acids long. Trimming took 0 bases from V and 7 from J, leaving 9 bases between them. CDR3 sequence reads: CASSQDRSREKLFF. CDR3 nucleotide sequence: TGTGCCAGCAGCCAAGACCGTTCCCGTGAAAAACTGTTTTTT.

This rearrangement joins TRBV5-1 to TRBJ2-1; 12 nucleotides line up with TRBD2. Trimming cost V 9 bases and J 7 bases; bases outside gene matches: 8. The CDR3 runs to 14 residues. Germline CDR1 reads SGHRS; CDR2 reads YFSETQ. The CDR3 nucleotides are TGCGCCACCGGGCTAGCGGGAGGGTCAAATGAGCAGTTCTTC. Protein sequence: CATGLAGGSNEQFF.

This chain links TRBV5-1 with TRBJ2-1, with 13 bases identical to TRBD2. From germline, CDR1 is SGHRS and CDR2 YFSETQ. CDR3 size: 16 residues. V was pared by 3 bases and J by 9 bases, with 9 bases of the junction left unmatched. The CDR3 DNA follows: TGCGCCAGCAGCTGGCCCGGGACTAGCGGGATTCGTGAGCAGTTCTTC. This sequence encodes CASSWPGTSGIREQFF.

The chain recombines TRBV30 with TRBJ2-5, with 8 bases matching TRBD2. CDR1 GTSNPN and CDR2 SVGIG come from the germline V gene (reference sequence). V shed 0 bases and J 6 bases; nucleotides not matched to a gene: 6. The CDR3 covers 14 residues. The chain's CDR3 is CAWSVKAGVKTQYF. The DNA of the CDR3 is TGTGCCTGGAGTGTAAAAGCGGGAGTCAAGACCCAGTACTTC.

CDR3 nucleotide sequence: TGTGCCAGTAAGAGTAGTTGGGGACAAGAAATTGAAAAACTGTTTTTT. Encoded protein: CASKSSWGQEIEKLFF. The V and J genes are TRBV19 and TRBJ1-4, with a tentative D call TRBD1 (6 bases). The V and J ends lost 7 bases and 7 bases respectively, with 22 bases between them. Germline V gene lookup returns CDR1 LNHDA and CDR2 SQIVND (reference sequence). This CDR3 region has 16 residues.

This sequence joins TRBV5-3 and TRBJ2-6, with a weak D call TRBD2 (5 bases). TRBV5-3 counts as an open reading frame of uncertain function. This CDR3 contains 18 residues. V shed 6 bases and J shed 1 base, with 20 bases lying between them. The CDR3 loop reads CARIPPGSGDSGANVLTF. The CDR3 coding sequence is TGTGCCAGAATCCCCCCGGGGTCGGGTGATTCTGGGGCCAACGTCCTGACTTTC.

The chain is built from TRBV6-6 and TRBJ2-1, with D possibly TRBD2 on 5 matching bases. The CDR3 is 11 residues long. V lost 5 bases and J lost 8, with 7 bases in between. Germline V lookup: CDR1 MNHNY, CDR2 SVGAGI (reference sequence). This chain's CDR3 is CASSRTDEQFF. The CDR3 DNA reads TGTGCCAGCAGTCGGACTGATGAGCAGTTCTTC.

J is TRBJ2-5 and V is TRBV7-2; 10 bases agree with TRBD2. Germline V gene lookup returns CDR1 SGHTA and CDR2 FQGNSA. With V trimmed by 3 bases and J by 5 bases, 9 bases remained unmatched. The CDR3 is 16 amino acids. CDR3 amino acids: CASSFGAGGPGETQYF. The CDR3 DNA follows: TGTGCCAGCAGCTTTGGAGCGGGGGGGCCGGGTGAGACCCAGTACTTC. The full variable domain, with the rest looked up from reference TRBV7-2 and TRBJ2-5, is GAGVSQSPSNKVTEKGKDVELRCDPISGHTALYWYRQSLGQGLEFLIYFQGNSAPDKSGLPSDRFSAERTGGSVSTLTIQRTQQEDSAVYLCASSFGAGGPGETQYFGPGTRLLVL.

This clone was counted a single time. The CDR3 DNA follows: TGCGCCAGCAGCCCGGGGACAGGCCACACTGAAGCTTTCTTT. Translation gives CASSPGTGHTEAFF. The chain is built from TRBV5-1 and TRBJ1-1, with 8 bases fitting TRBD1. Germline assignment: CDR1 SGHRS and CDR2 YFSETQ. V was pared by 4 bases and J by 3 bases, with 5 bases of the junction left unmatched. The CDR3 spans 14 residues.

The chain couples TRBV7-9 to TRBJ2-7, with TRBD2 as a possible D gene (6 bases). The germline CDR1 and CDR2 sequences are SEHNR and FQNEAQ (reference sequence). Trimming cost V 0 bases and J 2 bases, with 14 bases left between them. This CDR3 is 16 amino acids long. CDR3 DNA sequence: TGTGCCAGCAGCTTAGCGAGTAGCGGACACCCCTACGAGCAGTACTTC. As protein: CASSLASSGHPYEQYF.